This section outlines one TCR beta chain sequence together with its context. This record belongs to a study of blood T cell repertoires in COVID-19. Study context: The origin of the acute and convalescent COVID-19 samples was the United States, Italy and Spain. PBMCs, B-cell-depleted T cells, or T cells provided the cDNA or gDNA that made up the material.

From germline, CDR1 is SGHRS and CDR2 YFSETQ. The CDR3 spans 13 residues. V lost 4 bases, J lost 7 bases, and 14 bases lay in between. Original processing methods: Amplification from reference gene primers served as the basis for estimated nucleated cell counts. Some clones are missing from TCRdb's copy, which holds only in-frame ones; the method was immunoSEQ multiplex PCR. V, J and clone size were drawn from that table, and D and trimming were deduced from the DNA. The sample contains roughly 100,000 clones, about 89% of which appear only once. What was sequenced was peripheral blood. The chain recombines TRBV5-1 with TRBJ1-2; D perhaps matches TRBD1 (5 bases). The clonotype was recovered from a woman in her sixties with acute or convalescent COVID-19. DNA of the CDR3: TGCGCCAGCAGCCTGTTAGGGGCAAGTGGCTACACCTTC. Its translation is CASSLLGASGYTF.